The 32 T cell receptor beta chains below were found in one sample sequenced in a study of cytomegalovirus exposure and HLA in healthy donors. Primers: 60 Vbeta forward and 13 Jbeta reverse. The data were produced by immunoSEQ multiplex PCR, yet TCRdb's version contains in-frame clones alone and is incomplete. This sample yields 85,000 to 100,000 clones, of which about 75% are seen a single time; around 4.5% belongs to the top ten. The sample was PBMCs. All receptors come from a woman between 40 and 50 years old in good health and CMV-seronegative.

The sample holds one count of this clone. The genes are TRBV9 and TRBJ2-1; D is perhaps TRBD1 (6 bases). The CDR3 totals 17 residues. Trimming left V 4 bases short and J 1 base short, with 18 bases between. CDR1 and CDR2 from the germline V gene are SGDLS and YYNGEE. CDR3 sequence: CASSPHPRGKSYNEQFF. The CDR3 DNA follows: TGTGCCAGCAGCCCCCATCCCAGGGGCAAGTCCTACAATGAGCAGTTCTTC.

The chain links TRBV19 to TRBJ1-2; D is undetermined. Trimming pared 3 bases from V and 4 bases from J, leaving 15 bases between. The CDR3 length is 15 residues. Germline V CDR1 and CDR2: LNHDA, SQIVND (reference sequence). This chain's CDR3 is CASSIPAGGIYGYTF. The CDR3 DNA reads TGTGCCAGTAGTATTCCGGCAGGAGGTATCTATGGCTACACCTTC.

The genes are TRBV6-6 and TRBJ2-7; D is uncertain. CDR3 length: 12 residues. Looked up from germline, CDR1 is MNHNY and CDR2 is SVGAGI (reference sequence). V dropped 2 bases and J dropped 6 bases, with 8 bases sitting between them. CDR3 loop: CASSYTTGEQYF. The CDR3, as DNA: TGTGCCAGCAGTTACACCACCGGCGAGCAGTACTTC.

The J gene is TRBJ1-5, the V gene TRBV4-1; 8 bases fit TRBD1. Germline CDR1 and CDR2: MGHRA and YSYEKL. CDR3 length: 17 amino acids. V shed 0 bases, J shed 4 bases, and the junction held 8 bases outside the gene matches. CDR3 sequence reads: CASSQDPLGTGNQPQHF. The CDR3 DNA is TGCGCCAGCAGCCAAGATCCTTTAGGGACAGGTAATCAGCCCCAGCATTTT.

This chain uses TRBV2 with TRBJ2-7, with 9 bases aligning to TRBD1. Looked up from germline, CDR1 is SNHLY and CDR2 is FYNNEI. V gave up 10 bases and J gave up 4 bases; unmatched junction bases: 8. The CDR3 is 13 residues long. The CDR3: CATINRGRYEQYF. The CDR3 coding sequence is TGTGCCACCATAAACAGGGGGCGTTACGAGCAGTACTTC.

The V gene is TRBV6-5, the J gene TRBJ1-5; possible D gene TRBD1, 5 bases. Germline CDR1 is MNHEY and CDR2 is SVGAGI. V lost 6 bases, J lost 4 bases, and 10 bases lay in between. This CDR3 has 13 residues. The DNA for the CDR3 is TGTGCCAGCAGGATACAGGAAAATCAGCCCCAGCATTTT. It codes for CASRIQENQPQHF.

This clone appeared once. This sequence joins TRBV10-3 and TRBJ2-6; tentatively, D is TRBD2 (5 bases). The CDR3 length is 16 residues. Germline V gene lookup returns CDR1 ENHRY and CDR2 SYGVKD. V shed 4 bases and J shed 0 bases, with 10 bases lying between them. The CDR3 spells CAISASGSSGANVLTF. For the CDR3, the DNA is TGTGCCATCAGTGCCTCGGGGAGCTCTGGGGCCAACGTCCTGACTTTC.

The chain links TRBV4-1 to TRBJ1-4; possible D gene TRBD1, 5 bases. Germline V lookup: CDR1 MGHRA, CDR2 YSYEKL. V was pared by 4 bases and J by 4 bases, with 19 bases between. CDR3 length: 17 residues. DNA of the CDR3: TGCGCCAGCAGCCCAACGGATGTAGGGGATCTTAATGAAAAACTGTTTTTT. It translates to CASSPTDVGDLNEKLFF.

V and J are TRBV4-1 and TRBJ2-7; D possibly corresponds to TRBD1 (5 bases). V was shortened by 4 bases and J by 1 base, with 11 bases between the two germline ends. The CDR3 is 14 residues long. Germline CDR1 is MGHRA and CDR2 is YSYEKL. CDR3: CASSPGKGSYEQYF. In DNA, the CDR3 is TGCGCCAGCAGCCCCGGCAAGGGGTCCTACGAGCAGTACTTC.

The V gene is TRBV2, the J gene TRBJ1-1; TRBD1 agrees at 8 bases. CDR1 and CDR2 (germline): SNHLY, FYNNEI. Trimming removed 6 bases from V and 5 bases from J; junction bases left unmatched: 17. CDR3 length: 17 amino acids. The CDR3 coding sequence is TGTGCCAGCAGCGAATCGATCCCCAGGGGGCGTGGGACTGAAGCTTTCTTT. It translates to CASSESIPRGRGTEAFF.

In this sample, this clone turned up once. This chain links TRBV6-1 with TRBJ2-3; D unresolved. Between the trimmed V and J ends, which lost 5 bases and 11 bases, there was a span of 11 bases. Germline-derived CDR1 and CDR2 are MNHNS and SASEGT. CDR3 length equals 11 residues. This chain's CDR3 is CASSLVEMQYF. Written as DNA, the CDR3 is TGTGCCAGCAGTTTAGTCGAGATGCAGTATTTT.

The V and J genes are TRBV29-1 and TRBJ2-1, with D tentatively TRBD1 (6 bases). V was trimmed by 7 bases and J by 6 bases, leaving 13 bases between them. The CDR3 covers 12 residues. Germline-derived CDR1 and CDR2 are SQVTM and ANQGSEA. The CDR3 region is CSATRGLNEQFF. DNA for the CDR3: TGCAGCGCCACCAGGGGTCTCAATGAGCAGTTCTTC.

The J gene is TRBJ2-6, the V gene TRBV7-2; 7 bases match TRBD1. Per germline, CDR1 SGHTA and CDR2 FQGNSA. Unmatched junction bases numbered 2, after V lost 1 base and J lost 2 bases. This CDR3 is built from 16 residues. Written as DNA, the CDR3 is TGTGCCAGCAGCTTAGATACAGGGGCTGGGGCCAACGTCCTGACTTTC. Translated, it gives CASSLDTGAGANVLTF.

The sample holds one count of this clone. The chain combines TRBV4-3 with TRBJ2-2; TRBD1 agrees at 7 bases. Trimming removed 4 bases from V and 7 bases from J; junction bases left unmatched: 6. Germline V CDR1 and CDR2: LGHNA, YSLEER. The CDR3 is 14 residues long. This chain's CDR3 is CASSLGTGDGELFF. Written as DNA, the CDR3 is TGCGCCAGCAGCCTTGGAACAGGGGACGGGGAGCTGTTTTTT.

The count of this clone is one. The rearrangement uses TRBV2 and TRBJ2-7; 7 nucleotides line up with TRBD1. The CDR3 length is 13 residues. V was clipped by 5 bases and J by 3 bases; unmatched bases: 4. The germline gives CDR1 SNHLY, CDR2 FYNNEI. As DNA, the CDR3 is TGTGCCAGCAGTCCGGGACAGATCTACGAGCAGTACTTC. Translation: CASSPGQIYEQYF.

The V gene is TRBV7-9, the J gene TRBJ1-4, with D unresolved. This CDR3 is 16 amino acids long. Germline assignment: CDR1 SEHNR and CDR2 FQNEAQ (reference sequence). Trimming left V 3 bases short and J 0 bases short, with 11 bases between. The CDR3 sequence: CASSLESSATNEKLFF. As DNA, the CDR3 is TGTGCCAGCAGCTTGGAGTCATCTGCAACTAATGAAAAACTGTTTTTT.

This rearrangement joins TRBV21-1 to TRBJ1-2. TRBV21-1 is flagged as a pseudogene. The CDR3 loop spans 16 amino acids. For the CDR3, the DNA is TGTGCCAGCAGCATAAACTACCAGGGAGCGGGATATGGCTACACCTTC. Its protein is CASSINYQGAGYGYTF.

The table lists this clone with a few counts. The genes are TRBV21-1 and TRBJ1-2. TRBV21-1 is annotated as a pseudogene. CDR3 size: 14 residues. The CDR3 region is CASPKRAGAYGYTF. The CDR3 DNA sequence: TGTGCCAGCCCCAAGCGGGCGGGTGCCTATGGCTACACCTTC.

The rearrangement joins TRBV2 to TRBJ1-4; possible D gene TRBD1, 6 bases. V gave up 7 bases and J gave up 0 bases, with 12 bases separating them. The CDR3 loop spans 15 amino acids. In germline, CDR1 is SNHLY, CDR2 FYNNEI. The CDR3 nucleotides are TGTGCCAGCACTCTCGGACAGCCAACTAATGAAAAACTGTTTTTT. It encodes CASTLGQPTNEKLFF.

The chain links TRBV23-1 to TRBJ1-5, with unresolved D. TRBV23-1 is identified as an open reading frame with a role that is uncertain. This CDR3 contains 17 residues. Trimming shortened V by 5 bases and J by 5 bases, and 22 bases separated the two germline ends. CDR3 amino acids: CASSSLNLKRIDQPQHF. The CDR3 nucleotides are TGCGCCAGCAGTTCCTTGAATCTGAAGAGGATTGATCAGCCCCAGCATTTT.

The chain combines TRBV7-8 with TRBJ2-1; 9 nucleotides match TRBD2. With V trimmed by 2 bases and J by 8 bases, 10 bases remained unmatched. CDR1 SGHVS and CDR2 FQNEAQ come from the germline V gene. The CDR3 loop spans 16 amino acids. For the CDR3, the DNA is TGTGCCAGCAGCTTATTCCGGAGCGGGGGGTGGGATGAGCAGTTCTTC. This encodes CASSLFRSGGWDEQFF. Together with reference TRBV7-8 and TRBJ2-1, the CDR3 gives the full variable domain: GAGVSQSPRYKVAKRGQDVALRCDPISGHVSLFWYQQALGQGPEFLTYFQNEAQLDKSGLPSDRFFAERPEGSVSTLKIQRTQQEDSAVYLCASSLFRSGGWDEQFFGPGTRLTVL.

This clone was counted only a few times. The chain carries TRBV11-2 and TRBJ2-7, with 9 bases identical to TRBD2. V shed 4 bases, J shed 4 bases, and the junction held 11 bases outside the gene matches. This CDR3 region has 16 residues. Looked up from germline, CDR1 is SGHAT and CDR2 is FQNNGV. As DNA, the CDR3 is TGTGCCAGCAGCTCCTGGGGGTCTAGCGGGGTTTACGAGCAGTACTTC. Translation: CASSSWGSSGVYEQYF.

The CDR3 DNA follows: TGTGCCAGCACCCCTCCAGGCGAGACCCAGTACTTC. Translating it yields CASTPPGETQYF. This chain joins TRBV7-8 and TRBJ2-5, with no clear D. V shed 7 bases and J shed 5 bases, with 11 bases lying between them. Germline assignment: CDR1 SGHVS and CDR2 FQNEAQ. This CDR3 has 12 residues.

The chain is built from TRBV6-5 and TRBJ1-6; 9 nucleotides line up with TRBD1. Losses at the gene ends were 2 bases for V and 11 bases for J; bases not matched to a gene: 4. The length of the CDR3 is 14 residues. The germline CDR1 and CDR2 sequences are MNHEY and SVGAGI. Written as DNA, the CDR3 is TGTGCCAGCAGTTACGACAGGGGGTTGACACCCCTCCACTTT. This codes for CASSYDRGLTPLHF.

The rearrangement joins TRBV6-1 to TRBJ2-5, with TRBD2 matching 8 bases. From germline, CDR1 is MNHNS and CDR2 SASEGT. This CDR3 region has 15 residues. V lost 1 base to trimming and J lost 5 bases; unmatched junction nucleotides: 6. The CDR3 protein is CASSEGERGRETQYF. The CDR3 bases are TGTGCCAGCAGTGAAGGGGAGCGGGGGAGGGAGACCCAGTACTTC.

The J gene is TRBJ2-7, the V gene TRBV27; 8 bases are a match to TRBD2. With 4 bases clipped from V and 2 bases from J, the junction kept 7 bases outside the gene matches. Germline CDR1 MNHEY, CDR2 SMNVEV (reference sequence). The CDR3 has 15 residues. The CDR3 loop reads CASSSPSGLAYEQYF. For the CDR3, the DNA is TGTGCCAGCAGTTCCCCTAGCGGGTTGGCCTACGAGCAGTACTTC.

In nucleotides, the CDR3 is TGCGCCAGCAGCCAAGGACAGGCGAGCGCGGCCCACGAGCAGTACTTC. Protein product: CASSQGQASAAHEQYF. J is TRBJ2-7 and V is TRBV4-1; possibly TRBD1 for D (6 bases). Trimming cost V 1 base and J 5 bases, with 18 bases left between them. Germline CDR1 and CDR2: MGHRA and YSYEKL. CDR3 length: 16 residues.

The chain employs TRBV6-5 and TRBJ1-2, with 7 bases lining up with TRBD1. From germline, CDR1 is MNHEY and CDR2 SVGAGI. The V segment lost 6 bases and the J segment 2 bases; nucleotides outside the gene matches: 3. This CDR3 region has 13 residues. The CDR3 reads CASRLQGNYGYTF. As DNA, the CDR3 is TGTGCCAGCAGACTACAGGGGAACTATGGCTACACCTTC.

V is TRBV7-9 and J is TRBJ1-2; 9 bases are a match to TRBD1. The CDR3 loop spans 13 amino acids. The V segment lost 6 bases and the J segment 8 bases; nucleotides outside the gene matches: 7. Germline V gene data show CDR1 as SEHNR and CDR2 as FQNEAQ (reference sequence). DNA of the CDR3: TGTGCCAGCAGGTCGCCGGGACAGGGAGGCTACACCTTC. Amino acid sequence: CASRSPGQGGYTF.

J is TRBJ1-1 and V is TRBV4-1, with a weak D call TRBD1 (5 bases). V was pared by 3 bases and J by 2 bases, with 16 bases between. CDR3 length equals 16 residues. Germline V gene lookup returns CDR1 MGHRA and CDR2 YSYEKL. CDR3 residues: CASSQVGGVINTEAFF. DNA of the CDR3: TGCGCCAGCAGCCAGGTGGGGGGGGTAATAAACACTGAAGCTTTCTTT.

Written as DNA, the CDR3 is TGTGCCAGCAGTCTGGGCCCCCCCTCGGATACGCAGTATTTT. The encoded protein is CASSLGPPSDTQYF. This sequence joins TRBV6-1 and TRBJ2-3; D remains unclear. CDR1 and CDR2 from the germline V gene are MNHNS and SASEGT. The CDR3 totals 14 residues. The V end was cut by 5 bases, the J end by 6 bases, with 15 bases between.

The gene calls are TRBV7-6 and TRBJ2-7, with 9 bases identical to TRBD2. Germline CDR1 reads SGHVS; CDR2 reads FNYEAQ. This CDR3 has 15 residues. V gave up 4 bases and J gave up 5 bases; unmatched junction bases: 9. CDR3 in amino acids: CASSSEAGGYDEQYF. DNA for the CDR3: TGTGCCAGCAGCTCGGAAGCGGGGGGCTATGACGAGCAGTACTTC. Supplemented by reference TRBV7-6 and TRBJ2-7, the full variable domain reads GAGVSQSPRYKVTKRGQDVALRCDPISGHVSLYWYRQALGQGPEFLTYFNYEAQQDKSGLPNDRFSAERPEGSISTLTIQRTEQRDSAMYRCASSSEAGGYDEQYFGPGTRLTVT.